This is a list of T cell receptor beta chains from one sample in a study of shared clonotypes between healthy human individuals. Sequencing used immunoSEQ multiplex PCR; TCRdb keeps in-frame clones, though not all of them. In the table there are about 2.2 million clones, approximately 94% of which are singletons. Sequenced input: naive CD8+ T cells from PBMCs. The receptor source for this set is a man aged 18 to 30 in good health. Some clones in this sample may be carry-over from other donors' samples. Both conserved end residues are part of each CDR3. A D gene is named only where the DNA matches it firmly. The size entry is marked missing in some rows and otherwise reads once, few, many or a size class.

TGTGCCAGCAGTTTTAACGGGGCCGCCTACGAGCAGTACTTC,CASSFNGAAYEQYF,NA,TRBJ2-7,NA,TRBV27
TGTGCCAGCAGCTTGGCCCGACAGGGGGCGAACACTGAAGCTTTCTTT,CASSLARQGANTEAFF,NA,TRBJ1-1,TRBD1,TRBV5-4
TGTGCCAGCAGCTCCCTGGTCCTCTATGGCTACACCTTC,CASSSLVLYGYTF,NA,TRBJ1-2,NA,TRBV7-9
TGTGCCAGCAGTGCCCGACAGGGTTCCACTGAAGCTTTCTTT,CASSARQGSTEAFF,NA,TRBJ1-1,TRBD1,TRBV27
TGTGCCAGCAGCGTAGGGGGAACGGGCACTGAAGCTTTCTTT,CASSVGGTGTEAFF,NA,TRBJ1-1,NA,TRBV9
TGTGCCAGCAGCGTTTACGGGAGTGAGGGCGGGGAGCTGTTTTTT,CASSVYGSEGGELFF,NA,TRBJ2-2,NA,TRBV9
TGTGCCAGCAGCGTAGTAGTCTCTACTCAGGGCCCAAGCCGCGCCGGGGAGCTGTTTTTT,CASSVVVSTQGPSRAGELFF,NA,TRBJ2-2,NA,TRBV9
TGTGCCAGCAGTTACGCGGGAGGTTCGGGAAACATTCAGTACTTC,CASSYAGGSGNIQYF,NA,TRBJ2-4,TRBD2,TRBV6-5
TGCGCCAGCAGCCCCGGACCCTCCCTGGCAGATACGCAGTATTTT,CASSPGPSLADTQYF,NA,TRBJ2-3,NA,TRBV4-3
TGTGCCAGCAGCTTGGGGGGCCTCTACGAGCAGTACTTC,CASSLGGLYEQYF,NA,TRBJ2-7,NA,TRBV7-9
TGTGCCAGCAGTGAAGGCCTAGCGGGAGTTTACGAGCAGTACTTC,CASSEGLAGVYEQYF,NA,TRBJ2-7,TRBD2,TRBV6-1
TGTGCCTGGAGTGAAATCCCGGGACAGCGAAAAGAGACCCAGTACTTC,CAWSEIPGQRKETQYF,NA,TRBJ2-5,TRBD1,TRBV30
TGTGCCAGCAGCTGGGACAGGGGGCCGAGGAATGAGCAGTTCTTC,CASSWDRGPRNEQFF,NA,TRBJ2-1,TRBD1,TRBV5-5
TGTGCCAGTAGTCGGGATACGGGGTCCTACAATGAGCAGTTCTTC,CASSRDTGSYNEQFF,once,TRBJ2-1,NA,TRBV19
TGCGCCAGCAGCCTAGGGGAAGGGTCATTGGGACAAGAGACCCAGTACTTC,CASSLGEGSLGQETQYF,NA,TRBJ2-5,NA,TRBV4-1
TGTGCCAGCAGCTTACGGGGGGCCAAAAACATTCAGTACTTC,CASSLRGAKNIQYF,NA,TRBJ2-4,NA,TRBV7-2
TGTGCCGTACGGGACAGGGGACCAGATACGCAGTATTTT,CAVRDRGPDTQYF,NA,TRBJ2-3,TRBD1,TRBV15
TGTGCCAGCAGTCCCCCCGGGACTAGCTCCAACGAGCAGTACTTC,CASSPPGTSSNEQYF,NA,TRBJ2-7,TRBD2,TRBV28
TGTGCCAGCAGTGGAAGTCCGAACTACGAGCAGTACTTC,CASSGSPNYEQYF,NA,TRBJ2-7,NA,TRBV6-1
TGTGCCAGCAGTTTATCGGGGGCCGTTCTCCGCCCCTATGGCTACACCTTC,CASSLSGAVLRPYGYTF,NA,TRBJ1-2,NA,TRBV27
TGCGCCAGCAGCTTGCTAGGCGGGTTGGGCACCGGGGAGCTGTTTTTT,CASSLLGGLGTGELFF,NA,TRBJ2-2,NA,TRBV5-1
TGCGCCAGCAGCCAACGGGTCGGGGGCTTCGATGGCTACACCTTC,CASSQRVGGFDGYTF,NA,TRBJ1-2,NA,TRBV4-1
TGCGCCAGCGGGCCATTTGGGAACACTGAAGCTTTCTTT,CASGPFGNTEAFF,few,TRBJ1-1,NA,TRBV4-3
TGTGCCAGCAGCTTAGAGGACAGGTTCTATGGCTACACCTTC,CASSLEDRFYGYTF,NA,TRBJ1-2,TRBD1,TRBV7-9
TGTGCCAGCAGCTCCAGAACAGGGGAGAATCAAGAGACCCAGTACTTC,CASSSRTGENQETQYF,NA,TRBJ2-5,TRBD1,TRBV7-9
TGTGCCAGCAGCTTCCGTATGGCAGGGGGCGTATTTAGTTCAGATACGCAGTATTTT,CASSFRMAGGVFSSDTQYF,NA,TRBJ2-3,TRBD1,TRBV7-8
TGCGCCAGCAGCCACACTAGCGGGGAATACACCGGGGAGCTGTTTTTT,CASSHTSGEYTGELFF,few,TRBJ2-2,TRBD2,TRBV4-1
TGTGCCAGCAGCTTTAATTCAGATGAGCAGTTCTTC,CASSFNSDEQFF,NA,TRBJ2-1,NA,TRBV7-9
TGTGCCAGCAGTATAGGGGGATTGTCCTACGAGCAGTACTTC,CASSIGGLSYEQYF,NA,TRBJ2-7,NA,TRBV11-2
TGTGCCAGCAGTTTCTTACCTCGGCGGACCCCTTTAGCCAAAAACATTCAGTACTTC,CASSFLPRRTPLAKNIQYF,NA,TRBJ2-4,NA,TRBV28
TGTGCCTGGAGTGAAGTTGGGGGTTTTGGCTACACCTTC,CAWSEVGGFGYTF,NA,TRBJ1-2,NA,TRBV30
TGTGCCAGCAGTTTCCTCTCCGAGGGGAATGAGCAGTTCTTC,CASSFLSEGNEQFF,NA,TRBJ2-1,NA,TRBV28
TGTGCCAGCAGCTTAGGCCGCGAGCAGTTCTTC,CASSLGREQFF,NA,TRBJ2-1,NA,TRBV13
TGTGCCAGCAGTTTAACAATCACAGATACGCAGTATTTT,CASSLTITDTQYF,NA,TRBJ2-3,NA,TRBV27
TGTGCCACACGGGCCGGGACAGGGGCTTATGGCTACACCTTC,CATRAGTGAYGYTF,NA,TRBJ1-2,TRBD1,TRBV19
TGTGCCAGCAGCTTGTTAGCGGGGGCGACAGATACGCAGTATTTT,CASSLLAGATDTQYF,NA,TRBJ2-3,TRBD2,TRBV5-6
TGTGCCAGCAGCCGTTGGGACAGGAACACTGAAGCTTTCTTT,CASSRWDRNTEAFF,NA,TRBJ1-1,TRBD1,TRBV7-9
TGTGCCAGCAGCCAAGCCGGACTAGCGGACTACGAGCAGTACTTC,CASSQAGLADYEQYF,NA,TRBJ2-7,TRBD2,TRBV14
TGTGCCAGCAGTGGCTATGGCTACACCTTC,CASSGYGYTF,few,TRBJ1-2,NA,TRBV9
TGTGCCAGCGGGACAGGCCACCTGTACTTC,CASGTGHLYF,NA,TRBJ2-5,TRBD1,TRBV6-5
TGTGCCAGCAGCGGGGGAGGACCCGGGTTCGGGTACGAGCAGTACTTC,CASSGGGPGFGYEQYF,NA,TRBJ2-7,NA,TRBV9
TGTGCCAGCAGTAAGACAGGGGCTGGAAACACCATATATTTT,CASSKTGAGNTIYF,NA,TRBJ1-3,TRBD1,TRBV7-9
TGTGCCAGCAGTCCCCCCGGGACAGGGAGTTTCATGGCTTTCTTT,CASSPPGTGSFMAFF,NA,TRBJ1-1,TRBD1,TRBV28